What follows is one TCR beta chain and its context. Antigen unknown. The library came from three nested PCR rounds adapted from ARM-PCR protocols. TCRdb ran MiXCR on the multiplex PCR reads and lists one entry per CDR3 protein. The sample holds roughly 93,000 distinct CDR3 sequences; approximately 65% are singletons and the top ten take 18%. Germline lookup yields CDR1 DFQATT and CDR2 SNEGSKA (reference sequence). Trimming removed 0 bases at V and 2 bases at J, with 9 bases between. The CDR3 contains 14 residues. The data stem from a study of tumor and adjacent non-tumor tissue in lung cancer. Study observations and caveats: Tumor repertoires had a smaller top 100 clone share than normal lung. Tumor tissue had significantly higher TCR diversity than normal lung.

This sample's RNA came from whole unsorted tissue. The receptor's source is a man aged 60-69 years with non-small cell lung cancer. The specimen sequenced was lung tumor tissue. The V and J genes are TRBV20-1 and TRBJ2-3; the D is unclear. The CDR3 region is CSAREIGNTDTQYF. CDR3 DNA: TGCAGTGCTAGAGAAATAGGGAACACAGATACGCAGTATTTT.